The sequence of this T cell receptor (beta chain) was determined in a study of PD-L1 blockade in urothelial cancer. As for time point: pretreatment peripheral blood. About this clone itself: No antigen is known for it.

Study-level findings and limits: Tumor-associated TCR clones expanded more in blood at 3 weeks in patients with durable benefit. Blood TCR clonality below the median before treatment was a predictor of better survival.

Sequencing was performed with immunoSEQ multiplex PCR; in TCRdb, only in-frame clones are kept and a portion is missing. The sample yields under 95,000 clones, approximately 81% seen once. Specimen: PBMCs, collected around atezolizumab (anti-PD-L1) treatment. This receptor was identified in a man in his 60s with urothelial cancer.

In DNA form, the CDR3 reads TGTGCCAGCAGTTCGCCGGGACAGGGGGAAGAGCAGTACTTC. Protein: CASSSPGQGEEQYF. The rearrangement uses TRBV28 and TRBJ2-7; TRBD1 aligns across 11 bases. Germline CDR1 is MDHEN and CDR2 is SYDVKM. Trimming cost V 4 bases and J 7 bases; bases outside gene matches: 6. CDR3 length: 14 amino acids.